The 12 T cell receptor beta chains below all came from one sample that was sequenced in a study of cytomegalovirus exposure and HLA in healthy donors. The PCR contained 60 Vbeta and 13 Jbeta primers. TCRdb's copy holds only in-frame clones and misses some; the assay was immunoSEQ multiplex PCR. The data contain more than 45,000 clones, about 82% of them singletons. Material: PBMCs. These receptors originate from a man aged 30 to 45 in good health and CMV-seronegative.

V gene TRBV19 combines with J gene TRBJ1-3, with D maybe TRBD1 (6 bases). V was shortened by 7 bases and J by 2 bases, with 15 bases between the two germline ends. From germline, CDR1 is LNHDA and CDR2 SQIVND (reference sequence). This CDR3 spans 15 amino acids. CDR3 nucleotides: TGTGCCAGTATTGGGGCGGGGGCTGCTGGAAACACCATATATTTT. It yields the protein CASIGAGAAGNTIYF.

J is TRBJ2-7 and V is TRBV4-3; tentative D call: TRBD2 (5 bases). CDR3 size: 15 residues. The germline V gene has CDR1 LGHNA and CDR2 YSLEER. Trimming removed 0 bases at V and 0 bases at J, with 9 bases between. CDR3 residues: CASSQEPGTSYEQYF. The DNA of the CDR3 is TGCGCCAGCAGCCAAGAGCCGGGAACCTCCTACGAGCAGTACTTC.

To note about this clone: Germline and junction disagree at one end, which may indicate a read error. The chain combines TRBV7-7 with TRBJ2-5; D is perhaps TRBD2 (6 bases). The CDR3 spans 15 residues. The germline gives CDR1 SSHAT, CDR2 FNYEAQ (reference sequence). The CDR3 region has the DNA TGTGCTAGCAGCTTTACAGGCCTTGGGGGGGAGACCCAGTACTTC. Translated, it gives CASSFTGLGGETQYF.

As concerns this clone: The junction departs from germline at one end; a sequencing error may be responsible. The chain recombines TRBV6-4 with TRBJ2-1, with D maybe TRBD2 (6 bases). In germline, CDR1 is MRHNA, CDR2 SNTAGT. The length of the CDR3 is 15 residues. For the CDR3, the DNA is TGTGTCAGCATCCCGAGAATAGCGGCCTACAATGAGCAGTTCTTC. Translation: CVSIPRIAAYNEQFF.

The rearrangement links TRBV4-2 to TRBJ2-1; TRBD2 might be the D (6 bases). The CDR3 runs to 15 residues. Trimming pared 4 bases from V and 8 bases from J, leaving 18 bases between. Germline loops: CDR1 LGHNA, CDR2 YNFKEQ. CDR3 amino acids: CASSPRGTDRDEQFF. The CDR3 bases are TGTGCCAGCAGCCCCCGGGGGACTGACCGGGATGAGCAGTTCTTC.

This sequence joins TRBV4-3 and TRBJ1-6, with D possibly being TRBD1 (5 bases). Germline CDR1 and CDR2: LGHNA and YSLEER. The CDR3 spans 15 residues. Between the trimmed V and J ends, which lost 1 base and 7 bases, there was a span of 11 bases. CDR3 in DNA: TGCGCCAGCAGCCAAGCACTACAGGAGAATTCACCCCTCCACTTT. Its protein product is CASSQALQENSPLHF.

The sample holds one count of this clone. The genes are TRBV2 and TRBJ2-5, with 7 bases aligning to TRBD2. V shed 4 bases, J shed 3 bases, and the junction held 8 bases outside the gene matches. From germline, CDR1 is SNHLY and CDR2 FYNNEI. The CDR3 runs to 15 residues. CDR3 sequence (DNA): TGTGCCAGCAGTGGGGGTGGGCTAGCGGAAGAGACCCAGTACTTC. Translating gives CASSGGGLAEETQYF.

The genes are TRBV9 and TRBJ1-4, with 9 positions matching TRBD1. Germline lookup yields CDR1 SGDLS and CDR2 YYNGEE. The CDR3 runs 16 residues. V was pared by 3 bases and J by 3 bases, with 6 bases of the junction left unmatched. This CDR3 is CASSAGQGRSNEKLFF. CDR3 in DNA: TGTGCCAGCAGCGCCGGACAGGGGCGATCTAATGAAAAACTGTTTTTT.

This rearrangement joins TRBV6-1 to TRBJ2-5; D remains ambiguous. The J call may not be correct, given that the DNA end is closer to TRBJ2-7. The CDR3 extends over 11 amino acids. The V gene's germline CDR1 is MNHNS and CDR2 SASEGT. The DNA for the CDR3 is TGTGCCAGCAGTTCTCCCTACGAGCAGTACTTC. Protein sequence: CASSSPYEQYF.

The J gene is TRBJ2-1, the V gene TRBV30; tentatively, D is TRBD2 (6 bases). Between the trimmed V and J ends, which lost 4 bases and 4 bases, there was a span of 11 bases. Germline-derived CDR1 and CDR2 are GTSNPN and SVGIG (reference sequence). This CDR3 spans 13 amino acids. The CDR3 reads CAWTRDLYNEQFF. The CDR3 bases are TGTGCCTGGACCAGGGACTTATACAATGAGCAGTTCTTC.

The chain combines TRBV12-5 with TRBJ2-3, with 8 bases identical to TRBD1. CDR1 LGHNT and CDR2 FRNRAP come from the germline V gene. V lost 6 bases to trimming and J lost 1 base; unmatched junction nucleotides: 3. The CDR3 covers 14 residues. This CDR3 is CASGRGQGTDTQYF. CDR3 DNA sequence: TGTGCTAGTGGCCGGGGACAGGGCACAGATACGCAGTATTTT.

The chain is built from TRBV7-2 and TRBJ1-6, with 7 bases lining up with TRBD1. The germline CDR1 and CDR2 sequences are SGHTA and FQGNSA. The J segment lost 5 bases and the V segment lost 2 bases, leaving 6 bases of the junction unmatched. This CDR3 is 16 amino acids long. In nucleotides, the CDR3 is TGTGCCAGCAGCTTATTCTCAGGGGGGAATAATTCACCCCTCCACTTT. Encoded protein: CASSLFSGGNNSPLHF.